This TCR beta chain was identified in a study of blood T cell repertoires in COVID-19. After removal of 4 bases from V and 1 base from J, the junction contained 5 bases not matched to a gene. Germline CDR1 and CDR2: SGDLS and YYNGEE. The CDR3 loop spans 17 amino acids. Assay: immunoSEQ multiplex PCR; the TCRdb copy retains only in-frame clones and omits some. The sample lists over 130,000 clones, approximately 88% seen once, with over 9.5% in the top ten. This receptor was obtained from a man aged 55 to 69 with active or convalescent COVID-19. The chain uses TRBV9 and TRBJ2-5; 15 bases are a match to TRBD2. The sample comprised peripheral blood. The CDR3 loop is CASSPGTSGGTQETQYF. Written as DNA, the CDR3 is TGTGCCAGCAGCCCCGGGACTAGCGGGGGGACCCAAGAGACCCAGTACTTC. Variable domain in full (rest from reference TRBV9 and TRBJ2-5): DSGVTQTPKHLITATGQRVTLRCSPRSGDLSVYWYQQSLDQGLQFLIQYYNGEERAKGNILERFSAQQFPDLHSELNLSSLELGDSALYFCASSPGTSGGTQETQYFGPGTRLLVL.